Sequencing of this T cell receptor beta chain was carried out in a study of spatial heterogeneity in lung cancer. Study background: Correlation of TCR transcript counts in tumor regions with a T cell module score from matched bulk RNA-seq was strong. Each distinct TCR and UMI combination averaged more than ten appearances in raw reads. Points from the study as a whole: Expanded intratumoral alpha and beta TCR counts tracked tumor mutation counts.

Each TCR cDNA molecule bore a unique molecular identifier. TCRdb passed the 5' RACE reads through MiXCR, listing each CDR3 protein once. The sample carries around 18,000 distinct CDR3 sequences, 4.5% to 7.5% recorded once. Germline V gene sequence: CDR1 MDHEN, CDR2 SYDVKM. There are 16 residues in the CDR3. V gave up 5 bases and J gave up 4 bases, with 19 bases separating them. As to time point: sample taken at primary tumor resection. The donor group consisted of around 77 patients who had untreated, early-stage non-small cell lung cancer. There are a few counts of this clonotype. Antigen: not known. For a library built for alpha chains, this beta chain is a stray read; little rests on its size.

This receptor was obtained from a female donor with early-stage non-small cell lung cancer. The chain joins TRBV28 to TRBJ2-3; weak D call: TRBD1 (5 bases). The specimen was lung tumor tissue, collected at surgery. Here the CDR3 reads CASSRVAGSSPDTQYF. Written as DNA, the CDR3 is TGTGCCAGCAGTAGAGTCGCAGGGTCTTCGCCAGATACGCAGTATTTT.